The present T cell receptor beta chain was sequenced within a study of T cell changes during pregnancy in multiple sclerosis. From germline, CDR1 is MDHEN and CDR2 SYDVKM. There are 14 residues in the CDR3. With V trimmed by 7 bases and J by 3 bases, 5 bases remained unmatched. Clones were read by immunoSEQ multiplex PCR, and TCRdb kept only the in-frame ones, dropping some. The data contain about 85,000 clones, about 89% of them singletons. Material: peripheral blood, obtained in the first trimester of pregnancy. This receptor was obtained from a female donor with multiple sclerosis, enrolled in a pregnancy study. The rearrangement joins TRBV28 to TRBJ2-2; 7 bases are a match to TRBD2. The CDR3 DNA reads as TGTGCCAGCATTGGCGGGAGTTACACCGGGGAGCTGTTTTTT. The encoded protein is CASIGGSYTGELFF.